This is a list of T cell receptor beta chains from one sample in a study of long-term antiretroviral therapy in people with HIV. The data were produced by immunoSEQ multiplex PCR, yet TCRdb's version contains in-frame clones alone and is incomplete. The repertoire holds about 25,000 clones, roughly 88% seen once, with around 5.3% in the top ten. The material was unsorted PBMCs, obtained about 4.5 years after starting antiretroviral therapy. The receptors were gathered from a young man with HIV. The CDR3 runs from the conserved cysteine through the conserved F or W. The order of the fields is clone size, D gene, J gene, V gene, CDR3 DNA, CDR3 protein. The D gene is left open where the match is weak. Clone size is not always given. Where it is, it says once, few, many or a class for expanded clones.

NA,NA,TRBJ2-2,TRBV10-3,TGTGCCATCAGTGCCAGGGACTACACCGGGGAGCTGTTTTTT,CAISARDYTGELFF
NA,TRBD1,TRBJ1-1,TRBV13,TGTGCCAGCAGCTTCTGGACAGGGAAGACTGAAGCTTTCTTT,CASSFWTGKTEAFF
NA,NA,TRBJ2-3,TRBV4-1,TGCGCCAGCAGCCTCATCCCCATCCGGTGGGGTTTTGCAGATACGCAGTATTTT,CASSLIPIRWGFADTQYF
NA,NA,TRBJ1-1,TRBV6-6,TGTGCCAGCAGACTACAGACGAACACTGAAGCTTTCTTT,CASRLQTNTEAFF
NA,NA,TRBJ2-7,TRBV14,TGTGCCAGCAGCCTGCCGGGGCTCTACGAGCAGTACTTC,CASSLPGLYEQYF
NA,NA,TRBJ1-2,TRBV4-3,TGCGCCAGCAGCCAAGACAGGGGCCCGTATGGCTACACCTTC,CASSQDRGPYGYTF
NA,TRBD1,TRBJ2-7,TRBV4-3,TGCGCCAGCAGCCAGGAACAGGGGGCCACTTCCTACGAGCAGTACTTC,CASSQEQGATSYEQYF
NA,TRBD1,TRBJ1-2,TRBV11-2,TGTGCCAGCAGCTTAGCTCGACAGGGCCGAGAAGCTAACTATGGCTACACCTTC,CASSLARQGREANYGYTF
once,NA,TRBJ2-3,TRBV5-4,TGCGCCAGCAGCCAGAACGGGGAGTATAGCACAGATACGCAGTATTTT,CASSQNGEYSTDTQYF
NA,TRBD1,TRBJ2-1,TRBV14,TGTGCCAGCAGCCAATGGGGACAGGCTACATACAATGAGCAGTTCTTC,CASSQWGQATYNEQFF
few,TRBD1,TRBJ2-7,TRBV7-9,TGTGCCAGCAGCTTATATTCGGACAGGGCGTACGAGCAGTACTTC,CASSLYSDRAYEQYF
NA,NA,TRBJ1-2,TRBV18,TGTGCCAGCTCACCACCGGATGGTGCGGGCTATGGCTACACCTTC,CASSPPDGAGYGYTF
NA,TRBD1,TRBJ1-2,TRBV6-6,TGTGCCAGCAGCCCAATACGACAGGGAACTAACTATGGCTACACCTTC,CASSPIRQGTNYGYTF
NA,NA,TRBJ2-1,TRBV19,TGTGCCAGTAGTATGGGTGGAGAGCAGTTCTTC,CASSMGGEQFF
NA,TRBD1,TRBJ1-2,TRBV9,TGTGCCAGCACCGTGGGGACAGGCCCGGATGGCTACACCTTC,CASTVGTGPDGYTF
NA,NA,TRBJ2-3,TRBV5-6,TGTGCCAGCAGCCTCGGCTGGGGGGAGGCCACAGATACGCAGTATTTT,CASSLGWGEATDTQYF
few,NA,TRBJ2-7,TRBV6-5,TGTGCCACCTCTAACGTCTGGGGCCCCTACGAGCAGTACTTC,CATSNVWGPYEQYF
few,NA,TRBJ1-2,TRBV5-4,TGTGCCAGCTCTCTGTCCAGAACTAACTATGGCTACACCTTC,CASSLSRTNYGYTF
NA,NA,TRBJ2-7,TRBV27,TGTGCCAGCAGTTTTACAGGCCAACAGGGGGGGGAGCAGTACTTC,CASSFTGQQGGEQYF
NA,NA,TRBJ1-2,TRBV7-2,TGTGCCAGCAGCCCGAGAGGGAATAAGTGGTATGGCTACACCTTC,CASSPRGNKWYGYTF
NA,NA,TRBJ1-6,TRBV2,TGTGCCAGCAGTGAATCCGGCATCGGCGGTTCACCCCTCCACTTT,CASSESGIGGSPLHF
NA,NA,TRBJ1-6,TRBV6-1,TGTGCCAGCAGTGAAGCCCCCTCACCTACCTATAATTCACCCCTCCACTTT,CASSEAPSPTYNSPLHF
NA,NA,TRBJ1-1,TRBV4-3,TGCGCCAGCAGCCAAGACCCCAGGAACACTGAAGCTTTCTTT,CASSQDPRNTEAFF
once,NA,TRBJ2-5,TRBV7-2,TGTGCCAGCAGCTTACAGGTGGGACGAGAGACCCAGTACTTC,CASSLQVGRETQYF
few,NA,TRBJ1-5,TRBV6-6,TGTGCCAGCAGTCTCAATCAGCCCCAGCATTTT,CASSLNQPQHF
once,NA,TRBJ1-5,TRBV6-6,TGTGCCAGCATTCCGGGGGTTTCTCAGCCCCAGCATTTT,CASIPGVSQPQHF
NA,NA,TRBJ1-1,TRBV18,TGTGCCAGCTCACGGGGCATCGGGGCGAACACTGAAGCTTTCTTT,CASSRGIGANTEAFF
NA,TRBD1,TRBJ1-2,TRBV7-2,TGTGCCAGCAGCTTAGGCAGGGGGAGGGATGGCTACACCTTC,CASSLGRGRDGYTF
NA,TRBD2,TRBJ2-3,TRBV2,TGTGCCAGCAGGCCGCGGGGGGGCACAGATACGCAGTATTTT,CASRPRGGTDTQYF
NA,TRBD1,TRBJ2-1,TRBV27,TGTGCCAGCAGGGACAGGGGGAAAAATGAGCAGTTCTTC,CASRDRGKNEQFF
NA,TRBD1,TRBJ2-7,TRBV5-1,TGCGCCAGCACCGACACAGGGGGCTACGAGCAGTACTTC,CASTDTGGYEQYF
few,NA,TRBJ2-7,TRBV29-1,TGCAGCGTCGGCCAGGCCCCAGTGGGGGAGCAGTACTTC,CSVGQAPVGEQYF
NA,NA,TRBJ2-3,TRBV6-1,TGTGCCAGCAGTGAATGGGCAGGGCCCGAAGATACGCAGTATTTT,CASSEWAGPEDTQYF
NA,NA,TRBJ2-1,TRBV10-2,TGCGCCAGCAGTGAGTCGACGGGGCCTTACAATGAGCAGTTCTTC,CASSESTGPYNEQFF
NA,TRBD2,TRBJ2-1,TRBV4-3,TGCGCCAGCAGCTACCACTCCTCAGCGGGGGGAGGCTACAATGAGCAGTTCTTC,CASSYHSSAGGGYNEQFF
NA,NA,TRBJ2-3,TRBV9,TGTGCCAGCAGCGCCACAGATACGCAGTATTTT,CASSATDTQYF
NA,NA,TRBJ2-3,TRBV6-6,TGTGCCAGCAGTAAGATGGATACGCAGTATTTT,CASSKMDTQYF
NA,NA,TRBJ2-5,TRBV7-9,TGTGCCAGCAGCTGGGGGCTCCAAGAGACCCAGTACTTC,CASSWGLQETQYF
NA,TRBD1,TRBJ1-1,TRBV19,TGTGCCAGTACGAGACAGGGGGCGAAAGCTTTCTTT,CASTRQGAKAFF
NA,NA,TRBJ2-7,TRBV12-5,TGTGCTAGTGGTGGCAGGGATCGGGAGCAGTACTTC,CASGGRDREQYF
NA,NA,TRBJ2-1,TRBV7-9,TGTGCCAGCAGCAGCTTGGGCGGGCGGACAGACAATGAGCAGTTCTTC,CASSSLGGRTDNEQFF
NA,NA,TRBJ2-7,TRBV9,TGTGCCAGCAGCGTCGGGGAGGACGAGCAGTACTTC,CASSVGEDEQYF
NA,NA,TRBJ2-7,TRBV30,TGTGCCTGGGGTGATGGGACGGAGATCGAGCAGTACTTC,CAWGDGTEIEQYF
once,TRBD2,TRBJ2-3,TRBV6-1,TGTGCCAGCAGTGGAGGGACTAGCGGGTTCTCTAGCACAGATACGCAGTATTTT,CASSGGTSGFSSTDTQYF